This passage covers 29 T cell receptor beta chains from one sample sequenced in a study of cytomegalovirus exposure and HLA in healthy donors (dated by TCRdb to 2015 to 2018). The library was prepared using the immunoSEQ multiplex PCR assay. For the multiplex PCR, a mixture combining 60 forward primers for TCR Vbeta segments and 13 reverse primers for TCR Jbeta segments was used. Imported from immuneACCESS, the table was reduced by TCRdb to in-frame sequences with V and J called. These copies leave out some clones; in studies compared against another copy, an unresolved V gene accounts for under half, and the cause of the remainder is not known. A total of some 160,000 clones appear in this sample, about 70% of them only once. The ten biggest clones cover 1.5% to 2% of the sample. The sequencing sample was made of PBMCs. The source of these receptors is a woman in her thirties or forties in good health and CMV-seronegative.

The CDR3 nucleotides are TGCGCCAGCAGCCGAGGGTGGCAGGCGACGTACAATGAGCAGTTCTTC. It yields the protein CASSRGWQATYNEQFF. The rearrangement joins TRBV5-1 to TRBJ2-1; D might be TRBD2 (5 bases). The length of the CDR3 is 16 residues. Germline V lookup: CDR1 SGHRS, CDR2 YFSETQ. The V end was cut by 4 bases, the J end by 4 bases, with 18 bases between.

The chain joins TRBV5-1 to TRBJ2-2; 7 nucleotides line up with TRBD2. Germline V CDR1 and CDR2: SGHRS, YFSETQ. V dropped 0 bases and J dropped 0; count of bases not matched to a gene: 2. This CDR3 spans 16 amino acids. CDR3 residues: CASSLDRGANTGELFF. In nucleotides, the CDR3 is TGCGCCAGCAGCTTGGATCGGGGGGCGAACACCGGGGAGCTGTTTTTT.

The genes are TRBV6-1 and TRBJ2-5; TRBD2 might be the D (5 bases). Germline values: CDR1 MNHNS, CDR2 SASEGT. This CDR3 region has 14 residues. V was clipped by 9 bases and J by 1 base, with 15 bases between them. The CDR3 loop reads CASVSQTIQETQYF. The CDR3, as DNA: TGTGCCAGTGTCTCCCAGACTATCCAAGAGACCCAGTACTTC.

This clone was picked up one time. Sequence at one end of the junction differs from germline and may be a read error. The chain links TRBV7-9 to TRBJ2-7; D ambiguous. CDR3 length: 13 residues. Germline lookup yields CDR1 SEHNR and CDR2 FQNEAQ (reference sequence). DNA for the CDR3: TGTTCCAGCAGCCTTAGCTACACCTACGAGCAGTACTTC. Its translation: CSSSLSYTYEQYF. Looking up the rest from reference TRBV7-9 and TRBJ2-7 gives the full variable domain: DTGVSQNPRHKITKRGQNVTFRCDPISEHNRLYWYRQTLGQGPEFLTYFQNEAQLEKSRLLSDRFSAERPKGSFSTLEIQRTEQGDSAMYLCSSSLSYTYEQYFGPGTRLTVT.

CDR3 sequence: CAWTGGDTQYF. The CDR3 nucleotides are TGTGCCTGGACGGGGGGAGATACGCAGTATTTT. The chain is built from TRBV30 and TRBJ2-3; TRBD2 matches at 7 bases. The V and J ends lost 4 bases and 5 bases, in that order; junction bases with no gene match: 0. Looked up from germline, CDR1 is GTSNPN and CDR2 is SVGIG (reference sequence). The CDR3 sequence is 11 residues long.

The DNA of the CDR3 is TGTGCCAGCTCACCCGCGACAGGGAGCGAGCAGTACTTC. Its translation: CASSPATGSEQYF. The chain links TRBV18 to TRBJ2-7; 7 bases are shared with TRBD1. The CDR3 extends over 13 amino acids. From germline, CDR1 is KGHSH and CDR2 LQKENI. V shed 3 bases and J 6 bases; nucleotides not matched to a gene: 5.

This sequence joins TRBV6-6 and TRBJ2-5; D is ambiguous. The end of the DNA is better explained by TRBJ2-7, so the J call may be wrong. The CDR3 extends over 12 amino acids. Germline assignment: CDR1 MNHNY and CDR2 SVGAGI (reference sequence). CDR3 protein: CASSLNSYEQYF. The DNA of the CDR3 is TGTGCCAGCAGTCTCAACTCCTACGAGCAGTACTTC.

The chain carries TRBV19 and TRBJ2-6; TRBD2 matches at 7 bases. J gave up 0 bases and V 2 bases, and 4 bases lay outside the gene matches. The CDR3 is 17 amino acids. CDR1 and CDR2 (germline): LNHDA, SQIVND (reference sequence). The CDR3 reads CASSIWGGVSGANVLTF. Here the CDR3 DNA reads TGTGCCAGTAGTATATGGGGAGGGGTCTCTGGGGCCAACGTCCTGACTTTC.

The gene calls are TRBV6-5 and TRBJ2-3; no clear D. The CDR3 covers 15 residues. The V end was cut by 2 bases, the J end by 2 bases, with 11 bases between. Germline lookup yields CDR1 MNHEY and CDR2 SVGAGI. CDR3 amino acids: CASSYAEADTDTQYF. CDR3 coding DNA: TGTGCCAGCAGTTACGCCGAGGCCGACACAGATACGCAGTATTTT.

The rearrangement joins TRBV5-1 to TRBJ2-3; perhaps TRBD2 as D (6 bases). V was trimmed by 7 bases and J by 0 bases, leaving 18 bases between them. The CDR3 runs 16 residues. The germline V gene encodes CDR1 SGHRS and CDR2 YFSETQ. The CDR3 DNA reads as TGCGCCAGCGCACCGGGGGACTTTGGTAGCACAGATACGCAGTATTTT. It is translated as CASAPGDFGSTDTQYF. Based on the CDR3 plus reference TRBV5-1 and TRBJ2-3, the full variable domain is KAGVTQTPRYLIKTRGQQVTLSCSPISGHRSVSWYQQTPGQGLQFLFEYFSETQRNKGNFPGRFSGRQFSNSRSEMNVSTLELGDSALYLCASAPGDFGSTDTQYFGPGTRLTVL.

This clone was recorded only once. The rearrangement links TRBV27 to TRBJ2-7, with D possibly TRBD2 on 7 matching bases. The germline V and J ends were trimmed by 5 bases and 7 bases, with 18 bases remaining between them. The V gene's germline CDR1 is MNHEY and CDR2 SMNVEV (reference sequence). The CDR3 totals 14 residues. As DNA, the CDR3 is TGTGCCAGCAGTACCCGGGGGGCCTTGAGGGAGCAGTACTTC. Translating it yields CASSTRGALREQYF.

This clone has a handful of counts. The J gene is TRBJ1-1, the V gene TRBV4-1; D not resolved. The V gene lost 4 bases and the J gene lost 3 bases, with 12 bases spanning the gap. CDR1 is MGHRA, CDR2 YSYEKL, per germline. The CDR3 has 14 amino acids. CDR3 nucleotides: TGCGCCAGCAGCCCGACTACGGGTTACACTGAAGCTTTCTTT. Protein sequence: CASSPTTGYTEAFF.

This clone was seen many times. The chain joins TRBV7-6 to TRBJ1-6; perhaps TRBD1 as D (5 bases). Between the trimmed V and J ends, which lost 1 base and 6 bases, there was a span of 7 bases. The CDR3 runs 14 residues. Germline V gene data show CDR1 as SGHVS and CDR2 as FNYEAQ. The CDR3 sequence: CASSLGQLNSPLHF. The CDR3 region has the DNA TGTGCCAGCAGCTTAGGACAGCTTAATTCACCCCTCCACTTT.

The CDR3 bases are TGTGCCATCCGCACCACAGCGGACACTGAAGCTTTCTTT. Encoded protein: CAIRTTADTEAFF. V is TRBV10-3 and J is TRBJ1-1, with D hard to call. Germline V gene data show CDR1 as ENHRY and CDR2 as SYGVKD. Trimming shortened V by 8 bases and J by 3 bases, and 13 bases separated the two germline ends. CDR3 length: 13 residues.

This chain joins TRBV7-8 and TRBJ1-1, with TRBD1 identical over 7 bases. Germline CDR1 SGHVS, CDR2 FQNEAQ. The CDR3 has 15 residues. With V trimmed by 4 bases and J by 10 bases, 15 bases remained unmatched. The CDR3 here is CASSSDGGTGVVAFF. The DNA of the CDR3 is TGTGCCAGCAGCTCCGACGGAGGCACAGGGGTGGTAGCTTTCTTT. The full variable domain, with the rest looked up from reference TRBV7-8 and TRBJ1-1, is GAGVSQSPRYKVAKRGQDVALRCDPISGHVSLFWYQQALGQGPEFLTYFQNEAQLDKSGLPSDRFFAERPEGSVSTLKIQRTQQEDSAVYLCASSSDGGTGVVAFFGQGTRLTVV.

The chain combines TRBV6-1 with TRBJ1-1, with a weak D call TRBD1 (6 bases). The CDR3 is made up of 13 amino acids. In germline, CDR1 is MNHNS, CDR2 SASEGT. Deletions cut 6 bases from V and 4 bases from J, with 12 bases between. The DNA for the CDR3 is TGTGCCAGCAGCCGGGGGGCAAGCACTGAAGCTTTCTTT. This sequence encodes CASSRGASTEAFF.

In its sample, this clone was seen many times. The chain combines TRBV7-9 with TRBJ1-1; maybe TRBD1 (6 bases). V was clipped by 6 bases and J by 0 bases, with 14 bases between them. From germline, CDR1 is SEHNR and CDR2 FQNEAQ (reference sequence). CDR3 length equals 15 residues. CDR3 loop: CASRPKDRLNTEAFF. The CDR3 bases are TGTGCCAGCAGACCCAAAGACAGGTTGAACACTGAAGCTTTCTTT.

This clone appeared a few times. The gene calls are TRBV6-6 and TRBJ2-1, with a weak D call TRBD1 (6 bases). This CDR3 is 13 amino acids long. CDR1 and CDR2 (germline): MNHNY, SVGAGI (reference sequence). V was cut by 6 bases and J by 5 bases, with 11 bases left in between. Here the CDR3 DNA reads TGTGCCAGCAGCCATGACAGGAACAATGAGCAGTTCTTC. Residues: CASSHDRNNEQFF.

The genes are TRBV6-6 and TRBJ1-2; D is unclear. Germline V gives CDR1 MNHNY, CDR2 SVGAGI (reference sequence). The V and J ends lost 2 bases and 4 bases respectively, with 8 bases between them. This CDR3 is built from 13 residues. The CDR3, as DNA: TGTGCCAGCAGTTACGAGGGCGGCTATGGCTACACCTTC. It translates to CASSYEGGYGYTF.

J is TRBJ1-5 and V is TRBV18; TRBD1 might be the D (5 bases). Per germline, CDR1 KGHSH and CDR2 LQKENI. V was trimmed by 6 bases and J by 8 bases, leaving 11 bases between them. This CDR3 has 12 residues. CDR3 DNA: TGTGCCAGCTCGTATCAACAGGAGCCCCAGCATTTT. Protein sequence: CASSYQQEPQHF.

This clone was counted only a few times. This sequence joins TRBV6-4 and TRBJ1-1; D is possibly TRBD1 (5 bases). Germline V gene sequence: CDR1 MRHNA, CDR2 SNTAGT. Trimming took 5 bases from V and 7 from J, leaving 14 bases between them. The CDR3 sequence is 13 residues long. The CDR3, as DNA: TGTGCCAGCAGTCCCTCTGGCCAGGGTGAAGCTTTCTTT. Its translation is CASSPSGQGEAFF.

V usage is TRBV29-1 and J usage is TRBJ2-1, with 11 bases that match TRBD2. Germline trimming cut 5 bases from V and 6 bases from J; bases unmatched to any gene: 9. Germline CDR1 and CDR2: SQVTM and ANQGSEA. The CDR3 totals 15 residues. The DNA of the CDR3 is TGCAGCGTTCCGTCTATTAGCGGGAGGGCCAATGAGCAGTTCTTC. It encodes CSVPSISGRANEQFF.

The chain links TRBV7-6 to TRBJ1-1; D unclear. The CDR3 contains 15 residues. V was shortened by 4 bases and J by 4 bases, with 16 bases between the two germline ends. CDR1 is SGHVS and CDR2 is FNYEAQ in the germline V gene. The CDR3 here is CASSSQYGNPTEAFF. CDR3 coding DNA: TGTGCCAGCAGCTCCCAGTACGGGAATCCCACTGAAGCTTTCTTT.

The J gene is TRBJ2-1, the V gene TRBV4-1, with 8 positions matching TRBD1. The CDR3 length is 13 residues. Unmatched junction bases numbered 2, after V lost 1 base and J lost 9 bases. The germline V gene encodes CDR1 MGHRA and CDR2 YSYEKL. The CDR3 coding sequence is TGCGCCAGCAGCCAAGGGACAGGGTTTGAGCAGTTCTTC. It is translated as CASSQGTGFEQFF.

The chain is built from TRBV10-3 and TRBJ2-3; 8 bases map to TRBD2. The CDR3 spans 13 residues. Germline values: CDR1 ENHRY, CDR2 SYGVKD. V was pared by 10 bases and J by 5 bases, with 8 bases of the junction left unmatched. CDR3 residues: CASRLAWEDTQYF. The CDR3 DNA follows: TGTGCCAGCAGACTAGCGTGGGAAGATACGCAGTATTTT.

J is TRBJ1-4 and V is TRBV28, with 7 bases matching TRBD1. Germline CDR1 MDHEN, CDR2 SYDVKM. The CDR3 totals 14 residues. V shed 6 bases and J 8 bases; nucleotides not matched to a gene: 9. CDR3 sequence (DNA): TGTGCCAGCAGCCTCGGGACAGCGGTGGAAAAACTGTTTTTT. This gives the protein CASSLGTAVEKLFF.

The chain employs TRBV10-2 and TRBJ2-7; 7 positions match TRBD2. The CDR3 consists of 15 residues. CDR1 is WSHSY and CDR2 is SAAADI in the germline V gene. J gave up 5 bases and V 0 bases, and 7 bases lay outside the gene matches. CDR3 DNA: TGCGCCAGCAGTGAGTCGGCGGGGGAGTACAACGAGCAGTACTTC. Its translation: CASSESAGEYNEQYF.

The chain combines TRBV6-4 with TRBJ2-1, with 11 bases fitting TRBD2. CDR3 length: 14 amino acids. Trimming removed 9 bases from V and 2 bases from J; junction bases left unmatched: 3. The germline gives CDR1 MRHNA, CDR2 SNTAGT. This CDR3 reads CASSSGGTYNEQFF. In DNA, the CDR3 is TGTGCCAGTTCTAGCGGGGGGACCTACAATGAGCAGTTCTTC.

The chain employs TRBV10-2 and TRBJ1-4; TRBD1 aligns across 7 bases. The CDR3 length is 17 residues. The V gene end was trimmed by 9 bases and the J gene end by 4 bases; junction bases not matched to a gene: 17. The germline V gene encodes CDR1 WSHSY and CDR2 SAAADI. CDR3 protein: CASRPGQRPGVNEKLFF. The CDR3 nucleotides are TGCGCCAGTCGACCGGGACAGAGACCTGGGGTTAATGAAAAACTGTTTTTT.